One T cell receptor beta chain is described in this entry. Antigen unknown. Using immunoSEQ multiplex PCR, the repertoire was profiled, and TCRdb retains in-frame clones only, with some absent. This table has roughly 120,000 clones, approximately 94% appearing once. This sample was taken from a study of cytomegalovirus exposure and HLA in healthy donors. Study context: Later analysis reported that the approximately 120 validation repertoires shared the platform of the approximately 690 first-cohort repertoires.

Germline-derived CDR1 and CDR2 are MNHEY and SMNVEV (reference sequence). CDR3 size: 16 residues. V gave up 1 base and J gave up 1 base, with 11 bases separating them. Study results and caveats: According to a subsequent analysis, TCR clusters from the first cohort were inclined to appear together in the 130 or so validation repertoires. The authors listed 164 TCR beta chains as cytomegalovirus-associated. Per published reports, the classifier diagnosed cytomegalovirus status with high specificity and sensitivity.

This TCR derives from a woman aged 18-30 years in good health and CMV-seronegative. Source material: PBMCs. This sequence joins TRBV27 and TRBJ2-1; the D gene is possibly TRBD1 (5 bases). DNA for the CDR3: TGTGCCAGCAGTTTATATCCAGGGCCTTCCTACAATGAGCAGTTCTTC. Its protein product is CASSLYPGPSYNEQFF.